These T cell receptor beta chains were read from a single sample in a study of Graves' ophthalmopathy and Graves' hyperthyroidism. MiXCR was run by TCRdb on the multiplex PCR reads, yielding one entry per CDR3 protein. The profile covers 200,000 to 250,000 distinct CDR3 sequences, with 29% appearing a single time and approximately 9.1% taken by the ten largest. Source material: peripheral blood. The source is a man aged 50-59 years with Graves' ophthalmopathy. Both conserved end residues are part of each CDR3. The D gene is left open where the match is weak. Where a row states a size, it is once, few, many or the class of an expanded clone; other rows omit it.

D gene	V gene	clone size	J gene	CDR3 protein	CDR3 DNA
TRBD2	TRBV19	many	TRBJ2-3	CASSIGSGLAHTDTQYF	TGTGCCAGTAGTATAGGGAGCGGACTAGCCCACACGGATACGCAGTATTTT
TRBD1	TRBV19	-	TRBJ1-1	CASSVTGDEAFF	TGTGCCAGTAGTGTAACAGGGGATGAAGCTTTCTTT
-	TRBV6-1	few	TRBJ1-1	CASSEEGRNTEAFF	TGTGCCAGCAGTGAAGAGGGGCGTAACACTGAAGCTTTCTTT
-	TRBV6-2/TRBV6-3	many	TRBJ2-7	CASTRQNEQYF	TGTGCCAGCACCAGACAGAACGAGCAGTACTTC
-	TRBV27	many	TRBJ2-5	CASSLNRDQETQYF	TGTGCCAGCAGTTTGAATAGGGACCAAGAGACCCAGTACTTC
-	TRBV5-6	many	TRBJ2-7	CAGSLAAADSYEQYF	TGTGCCGGCAGCTTGGCCGCGGCGGACTCCTACGAGCAGTACTTC
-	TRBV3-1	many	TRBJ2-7	CASSQYRAEQYF	TGTGCCAGCAGCCAGTACAGGGCCGAGCAGTACTTC
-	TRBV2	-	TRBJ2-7	CASGYIYEQYF	TGTGCCAGCGGATATATTTACGAGCAGTACTTC
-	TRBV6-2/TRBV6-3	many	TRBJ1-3	CASSSNRAISGNTIYF	TGTGCCAGCAGTTCAAACCGGGCGATCTCTGGAAACACCATATATTTT
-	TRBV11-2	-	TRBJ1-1	CASSFGGPYEAFF	TGTGCCAGCAGCTTCGGGGGCCCTTATGAAGCTTTCTTT
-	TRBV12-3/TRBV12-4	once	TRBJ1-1	CASSKEGGTEAFF	TGTGCCAGCAGTAAAGAGGGGGGAACTGAAGCTTTCTTT
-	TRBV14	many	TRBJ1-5	CASSQRPLQGPKILYSNQPQHF	TGTGCCAGCAGCCAAAGACCGCTCCAGGGACCCAAAATATTATATAGCAATCAGCCCCAGCATTTT
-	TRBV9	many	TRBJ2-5	CASSVGTGQETQYF	TGTGCCAGCAGCGTAGGGACTGGACAAGAGACCCAGTACTTC
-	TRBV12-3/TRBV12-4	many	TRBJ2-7	CASSLVGWTSSYEQYF	TGTGCCAGCAGTTTAGTTGGTTGGACTTCCTCCTACGAGCAGTACTTC